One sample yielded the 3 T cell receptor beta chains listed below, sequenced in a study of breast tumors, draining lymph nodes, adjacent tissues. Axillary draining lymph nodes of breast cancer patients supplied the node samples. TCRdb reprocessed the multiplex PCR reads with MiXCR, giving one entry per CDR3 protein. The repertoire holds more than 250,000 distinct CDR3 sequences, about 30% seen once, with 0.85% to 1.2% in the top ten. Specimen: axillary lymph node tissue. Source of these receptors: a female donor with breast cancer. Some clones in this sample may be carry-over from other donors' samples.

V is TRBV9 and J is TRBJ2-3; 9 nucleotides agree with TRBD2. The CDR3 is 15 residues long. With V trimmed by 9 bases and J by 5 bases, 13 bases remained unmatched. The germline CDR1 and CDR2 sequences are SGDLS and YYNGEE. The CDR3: CAIGEAGGPQDTQYF. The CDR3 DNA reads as TGTGCCATCGGAGAAGCGGGAGGTCCCCAAGATACGCAGTATTTT.

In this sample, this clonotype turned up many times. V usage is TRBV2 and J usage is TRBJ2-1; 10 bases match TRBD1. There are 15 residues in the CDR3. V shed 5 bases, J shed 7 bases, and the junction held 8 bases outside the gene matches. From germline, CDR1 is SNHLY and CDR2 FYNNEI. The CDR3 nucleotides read TGTGCCAGCAGTTTTTCCGGGACAGGGGTTAATGAGCAGTTCTTC. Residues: CASSFSGTGVNEQFF.

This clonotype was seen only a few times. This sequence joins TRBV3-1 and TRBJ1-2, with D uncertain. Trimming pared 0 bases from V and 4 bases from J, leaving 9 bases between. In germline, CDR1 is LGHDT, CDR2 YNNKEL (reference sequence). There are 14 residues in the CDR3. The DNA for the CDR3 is TGTGCCAGCAGCCAAGATCGGCAGACCTATGGCTACACCTTC. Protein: CASSQDRQTYGYTF. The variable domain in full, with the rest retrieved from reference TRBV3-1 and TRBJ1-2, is DTAVSQTPKYLVTQMGNDKSIKCEQNLGHDTMYWYKQDSKKFLKIMFSYNNKELIINETVPNRFSPKSPDKAHLNLHINSLELGDSAVYFCASSQDRQTYGYTFGSGTRLTVV.